These 22 T cell receptor beta chains came from one sample sequenced in a study of metastatic and nonmetastatic thyroid tumors. Patients had received no treatment of any kind before thyroid surgery. TCRdb reprocessed the PCR reads via MiXCR. Among tens of thousands of clones listed, approximately 12% were seen once. The sequencing sample was made of blood. Source of these receptors: a female donor with papillary thyroid cancer or a benign thyroid nodule (not recorded which). Some clones in this sample may be carry-over from other donors' samples.

Concerning this clone: This could be a read error, since a much larger clone is one nucleotide away. V gene TRBV7-9 combines with J gene TRBJ2-7, with D perhaps TRBD2 (5 bases). The CDR3 runs 11 residues. Germline V gives CDR1 SEHNR, CDR2 FQNEAQ (reference sequence). The CDR3 sequence: CATRGPYEQHF. CDR3 nucleotide sequence: TGTGCCACCCGGGGTCCCTACGAGCAGCACTTC.

Note on this clone: An end of the junction does not agree with germline; a read error may underlie this. This chain joins TRBV30 and TRBJ2-3; D gene unclear. The germline gives CDR1 GTSNPN, CDR2 SVGIG (reference sequence). The CDR3 has 12 amino acids. CDR3 in DNA: TGTGACTGGACCCCATACACAGATACGCAGTATTTT. As protein: CDWTPYTDTQYF.

This clone was observed at least ten times. The chain has TRBV5-1 and TRBJ2-1, with TRBD2 as a possible D gene (6 bases). Germline V gene data show CDR1 as SGHRS and CDR2 as YFSETQ. Trimming took 4 bases from V and 6 from J, leaving 17 bases between them. This CDR3 comprises 15 residues. DNA for the CDR3: TGCGCCAGCAGCGGGGCGGAGGGGCCGAGCAATGAGCAGTTCTTC. This sequence encodes CASSGAEGPSNEQFF.

This clone was recorded many times. This chain connects TRBV12-3 or TRBV12-4 to TRBJ1-1; TRBD1 is a possible D gene (6 bases). The CDR3 is made up of 13 amino acids. Trimming left V 6 bases short and J 2 bases short, with 10 bases between. CDR3 amino acids: CASRVRGNTEAFF. DNA of the CDR3: TGTGCCAGCAGGGTCAGGGGAAACACTGAAGCTTTCTTT.

Concerning this clone itself: This may arise from a read error, as a much more abundant clone is one base away. This specimen includes other DNA sequences encoding the same CDR3. This rearrangement joins TRBV9 to TRBJ2-7; 7 bases are a match to TRBD1. CDR1 is SGDLS, CDR2 YYNGEE, per germline. The CDR3 contains 16 residues. The CDR3, as DNA: TGTGCCAGCAGCCCCGCGCGAGGGGGCGCTAACTACGAGCAATACTTC. It encodes CASSPARGGANYEQYF.

This clone was detected ten times or more. V usage is TRBV9 and J usage is TRBJ2-5; 10 bases agree with TRBD2. Trimming at V came to 0 bases and at J to 5 bases, leaving 13 bases not matched to a gene. This CDR3 region has 18 residues. Germline CDR1 and CDR2: SGDLS and YYNGEE. The CDR3 is CASSVGLAGALLSETQYF. In DNA, the CDR3 is TGTGCCAGCAGCGTAGGGCTAGCGGGAGCATTATTATCGGAGACCCAGTACTTC.

Notes on this clone: This may come from a read error, since a much larger clone is one base off. The chain joins TRBV19 to TRBJ2-6; TRBD2 matches 7 bases. Looked up from germline, CDR1 is LNHDA and CDR2 is SQIVND (reference sequence). CDR3 length: 16 residues. The junction had 7 bases not matched to a gene; V was cut back by 4 bases and J by 4 bases. The CDR3 region has the DNA TGTGCCAGTAGTAAGACCGGGGGGTCCGGGGCCAACGTCCTGACTTTC. Its protein product is CASSKTGGSGANVLTF.

This clone showed up just once. This chain joins TRBV20-1 and TRBJ2-7, with D unresolved. There are 13 residues in the CDR3. V lost 2 bases and J lost 4, with 12 bases in between. The germline V gene encodes CDR1 DFQATT and CDR2 SNEGSKA (reference sequence). CDR3 coding DNA: TGCAGTGCTAGAAACCGCCCTGTGTACGAGCAGTACTTC. The encoded protein is CSARNRPVYEQYF.

This clone was detected many times. V gene TRBV7-9 combines with J gene TRBJ2-7; either TRBD1 or TRBD2 may supply D (5 bases each). Germline V lookup: CDR1 SEHNR, CDR2 FQNEAQ (reference sequence). V was shortened by 8 bases and J by 2 bases, with 34 bases between the two germline ends. The CDR3 has 20 amino acids. The DNA for the CDR3 is TGTGCCAGCGCTATGACGGCGATGGGGGATCTCTTAAAAGGGGCCTACGAGCAGTACTTC. Residues: CASAMTAMGDLLKGAYEQYF.

The table lists this clone with many counts. V is TRBV7-9 and J is TRBJ1-4, with 8 bases identical to TRBD1. This CDR3 contains 13 residues. Unmatched junction bases numbered 1, after V lost 6 bases and J lost 4 bases. CDR1 is SEHNR, CDR2 FQNEAQ, per germline (reference sequence). CDR3 nucleotide sequence: TGTGCCAGCAGTGACAGGGGTAATGAAAAACTGTTTTTT. Translated: CASSDRGNEKLFF.

Comment on this clone: At one end, the junction sequence differs from germline, possibly due to a read error. This chain joins TRBV4-2 and TRBJ2-2; perhaps TRBD2 as D (7 bases). The length of the CDR3 is 17 residues. Germline V gene data show CDR1 as LGHNA and CDR2 as YNFKEQ. The CDR3 DNA sequence: TGTGCCAGCAGCCAAGTCGGGCGGGGGCCTAACACCTGGGAGCTGTTTTTT. It translates to CASSQVGRGPNTWELFF.

A remark on this clone: A much larger clone differs from this one at a single base, so this may be a read error. The chain recombines TRBV20-1 with TRBJ2-2; TRBD2 might be the D (5 bases). CDR1 and CDR2 (germline): DFQATT, SNEGSKA (reference sequence). This CDR3 comprises 14 residues. The CDR3, as DNA: TGCAGTGTTGCGGATAGCTTCGGCACCGGGAAGCTGTTTTTT. Amino acids: CSVADSFGTGKLFF.

The chain combines TRBV5-6 with TRBJ2-1, with D unresolved. This CDR3 contains 11 residues. V was shortened by 2 bases and J by 9 bases, with 6 bases between the two germline ends. The germline V gene has CDR1 SGHDT and CDR2 YYEEEE. DNA for the CDR3: TGTGCCAGCAGCTTTTCAAGTGAGCAGTTCTTC. It yields the protein CASSFSSEQFF.

This clone appeared many times. The rearrangement joins TRBV3-1 to TRBJ1-1; D remains ambiguous. Trimming removed 0 bases at V and 7 bases at J, with 9 bases between. The CDR3 totals 13 residues. Germline CDR1 is LGHDT and CDR2 is YNNKEL (reference sequence). This CDR3 reads CASSQDYPVEAFF. CDR3 coding DNA: TGTGCCAGCAGCCAAGATTATCCAGTTGAAGCTTTCTTT.

This clone was observed a few times. This may be a read error: a much more frequent sequence differs by one nucleotide. It is unclear where the CDR3 begins or ends on the DNA, so no DNA is shown, and the CDR3 is as TCRdb lists it. Other DNA sequences in this specimen translate into the identical CDR3. The V and J genes are TRBV5-6 and TRBJ2-7; the table's TRBD1 call for D was not verified on the DNA. Inclusive of both ends, the CDR3 amounts to 15 amino acids. Per germline, CDR1 SGHDT and CDR2 YYEEEE. The CDR3 region is CASSLVGTGSGEQYF.

The V call is TRBV7-8, the J call TRBJ2-1; 10 bases line up with TRBD1. CDR3 length: 14 residues. Germline V gene sequence: CDR1 SGHVS, CDR2 FQNEAQ. V lost 0 bases, J lost 8 bases, and 1 base stayed unmatched. The CDR3 DNA follows: TGTGCCAGCAGCTTAGCGACAGGGGGCTATGAGCAGTTCTTC. Protein sequence: CASSLATGGYEQFF. The complete variable domain, with remaining parts taken from reference TRBV7-8 and TRBJ2-1, reads GAGVSQSPRYKVAKRGQDVALRCDPISGHVSLFWYQQALGQGPEFLTYFQNEAQLDKSGLPSDRFFAERPEGSVSTLKIQRTQQEDSAVYLCASSLATGGYEQFFGPGTRLTVL.

This clone has a count of ten or more. The chain recombines TRBV6-1 with TRBJ1-6; no definite D call. The CDR3 loop spans 16 amino acids. The germline V and J ends were trimmed by 6 bases and 5 bases, with 17 bases remaining between them. CDR1 MNHNS and CDR2 SASEGT come from the germline V gene. CDR3 sequence (DNA): TGTGCCAGCAGCCGGCACCGCAGAGAGAATAATTCACCCCTCCACTTT. Its translation: CASSRHRRENNSPLHF.

This clone was observed at least ten times. The chain joins TRBV20-1 to TRBJ2-2; 11 bases are shared with TRBD1. V shed 6 bases and J 5 bases; nucleotides not matched to a gene: 5. This CDR3 contains 14 residues. Germline CDR1 and CDR2: DFQATT and SNEGSKA (reference sequence). CDR3 amino acids: CSARTGGMTGELFF. Written as DNA, the CDR3 is TGCAGTGCGAGGACAGGGGGCATGACCGGGGAGCTGTTTTTT.

This clone was detected a few times. Just one base apart from a much larger clone, this may be a read error. V is TRBV28 and J is TRBJ2-7; perhaps TRBD2 as D (5 bases). V lost 1 base and J 5 bases, leaving 9 bases between the germline ends. Germline loops: CDR1 MDHEN, CDR2 SYDVKM. The CDR3 is 13 residues long. The DNA of the CDR3 is TGTGCCAGCAGTTTATTCCGGGGAAACGAGCAGTACTTC. Its protein product is CASSLFRGNEQYF.

The rearrangement joins TRBV4-3 to TRBJ2-7, with 7 bases matching TRBD1. Germline CDR1 LGHNA, CDR2 YSLEER. The CDR3 spans 18 residues. The V segment lost 0 bases and the J segment 0 bases; nucleotides outside the gene matches: 11. This chain's CDR3 is CASSQDLGTAFYSYEQYF. CDR3 DNA sequence: TGCGCCAGCAGCCAAGATTTGGGGACAGCATTTTACTCCTACGAGCAGTACTTC.

This clone appeared many times. The chain employs TRBV28 and TRBJ2-7; 8 bases line up with TRBD2. After removal of 2 bases from V and 0 bases from J, the junction contained 3 bases not matched to a gene. Germline V lookup: CDR1 MDHEN, CDR2 SYDVKM. This CDR3 has 15 residues. CDR3 DNA sequence: TGTGCCAGCAGTTTACTAGCGGGTACCTCCTACGAGCAGTACTTC. It encodes CASSLLAGTSYEQYF.

This chain connects TRBV7-2 to TRBJ2-7, with 7 positions matching TRBD2. J was trimmed by 6 bases and V by 10 bases; bases with no gene match: 9. CDR1 is SGHTA, CDR2 FQGNSA, per germline. The CDR3 spans 12 residues. Written as DNA, the CDR3 is TGTGCCATCCTGGGCGGGAGCCGCGAGCAGTACTTC. Protein product: CAILGGSREQYF.